A selection of T cell receptor beta chains follows, all from one sample in a study of blood T cells in healthy people across ages. TCRdb reanalysed the 5' RACE reads using MiXCR and keeps one entry per CDR3 protein. The data hold about 570,000 distinct CDR3 sequences, with about 25% observed a single time. The sequenced sample consisted of blood. All receptors derive from a woman aged 65 to 85 in good health. Both conserved end residues are part of each CDR3. Fields, in order: J gene, clone size, D gene, V gene, CDR3 DNA, CDR3 protein. A D gene is named only where the DNA matches it firmly. A row's size may be missing; if present it is once, few, many or a size class.

TRBJ1-2 . . TRBV7-8 TGTGCCAGCAGCTCGATATTACAGGGACGAAGCTATGGCTACACCTTC CASSSILQGRSYGYTF
TRBJ1-1 . . TRBV5-1 TGCGCCAGCAGCTTTCCACGCCAGGGTAACACTGAAGCTTTCTTT CASSFPRQGNTEAFF
TRBJ2-2 . TRBD1 TRBV5-1 TGCGCCAGCAGCCCCGACAGGGAAGACGGGGAGCTGTTTTTT CASSPDREDGELFF
TRBJ1-6 . . TRBV7-9 TGTGCCAGCAGCTTAGAAGCGTCACCCCTCCACTTT CASSLEASPLHF
TRBJ2-5 . . TRBV12-3/TRBV12-4 TGTGCCAGCAACTACAGGGGAGGAGAGACCCAGTACTTC CASNYRGGETQYF
TRBJ2-1 few TRBD2 TRBV7-9 TGTGCCAGCAGCTTTGCCGCGGGGGGGCCTTACAATGAGCAGTTCTTC CASSFAAGGPYNEQFF
TRBJ2-7 . TRBD1 TRBV24-1 TGTGCCACCAGTGATCCACCGGGGACAGGGAGCAACGAGCAGTACTTC CATSDPPGTGSNEQYF
TRBJ1-1 . . TRBV5-5 TGTGCCAGCAGCTTGGTCCCCAGGACTGAAGCTTTCTTT CASSLVPRTEAFF
TRBJ1-1 . . TRBV30 TGTGCCTGGAGAGCAGGGAAGGTAATGAACACTGAAGCTTTCTTT CAWRAGKVMNTEAFF
TRBJ1-2 few . TRBV20-1 TGCAGTCGACAGGACTCTAACTACGGCTACACCTTC CSRQDSNYGYTF
TRBJ2-2 once TRBD2 TRBV6-6 TGTGCCAGCAGGAGGATGGGCGGGAGGACCGGGGAGCTGTTTTTT CASRRMGGRTGELFF
TRBJ2-1 . . TRBV5-1 TGCGCCAGCAGCTTTAATGCGCTCTCCTACAATGAGCAGTTCTTC CASSFNALSYNEQFF
TRBJ1-1 . TRBD1 TRBV29-1 TGCAGCGTTAGCGGACAGGGTGACACTGAAGCTTTCTTT CSVSGQGDTEAFF
TRBJ2-5 few . TRBV7-2 TGTGCCAGCAGCCCCGCGCCGGGACACCTACAAGAGACCCAGTACTTC CASSPAPGHLQETQYF
TRBJ2-1 many . TRBV7-2 TGTGCCAGCAGCTTAGTTCTGGTGGCGGGTGAGCAGTTCTTC CASSLVLVAGEQFF
TRBJ2-2 . . TRBV10-3 TGTGCCATCAGTAACTCATACTCGAACACCGGGGAGCTGTTTTTT CAISNSYSNTGELFF
TRBJ1-4 . . TRBV7-8 TGTGCCAGCAGCCCGGACAGTCGAAAACTGTTTTTT CASSPDSRKLFF
TRBJ2-1 . TRBD2 TRBV4-2 TGTGCCAGCAGCCAAGATCAGGAGCGGGGGTTAAATGAGCAGTTCTTC CASSQDQERGLNEQFF
TRBJ1-1 . TRBD1 TRBV11-1 TGTGCCAGCAGCCCGATCGGACAGGGGGCAGGAGCTTTCTTT CASSPIGQGAGAFF
TRBJ1-1 . . TRBV11-2 TGTGCCAGCAGCACGGGAGCCTCCAACACTGAAGCTTTCTTT CASSTGASNTEAFF